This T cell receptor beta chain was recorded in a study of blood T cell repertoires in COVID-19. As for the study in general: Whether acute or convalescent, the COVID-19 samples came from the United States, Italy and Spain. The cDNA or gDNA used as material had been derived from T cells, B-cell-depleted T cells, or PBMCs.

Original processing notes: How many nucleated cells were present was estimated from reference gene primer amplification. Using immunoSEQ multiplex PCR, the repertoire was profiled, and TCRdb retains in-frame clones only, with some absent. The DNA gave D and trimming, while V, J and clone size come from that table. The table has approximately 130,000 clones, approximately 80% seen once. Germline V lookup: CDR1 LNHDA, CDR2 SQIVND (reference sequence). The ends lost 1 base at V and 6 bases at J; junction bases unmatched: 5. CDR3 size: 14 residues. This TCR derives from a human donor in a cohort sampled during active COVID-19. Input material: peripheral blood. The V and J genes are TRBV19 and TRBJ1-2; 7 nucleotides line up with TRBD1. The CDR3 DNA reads TGTGCCAGTAGTATAGTTGAGGGGGCAGATGGCTACACCTTC. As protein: CASSIVEGADGYTF.